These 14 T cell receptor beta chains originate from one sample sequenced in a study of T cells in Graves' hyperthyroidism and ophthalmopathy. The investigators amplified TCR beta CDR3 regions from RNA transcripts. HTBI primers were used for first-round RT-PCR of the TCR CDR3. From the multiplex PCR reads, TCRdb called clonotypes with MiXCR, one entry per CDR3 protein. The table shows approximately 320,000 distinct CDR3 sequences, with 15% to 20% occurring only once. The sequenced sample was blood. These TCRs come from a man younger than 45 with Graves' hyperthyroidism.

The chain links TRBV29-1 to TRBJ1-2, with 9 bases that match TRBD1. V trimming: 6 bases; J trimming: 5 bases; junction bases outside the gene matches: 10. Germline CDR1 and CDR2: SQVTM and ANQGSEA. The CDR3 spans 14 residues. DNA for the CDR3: TGCAGCGTCCCGGGAGGACAGGGGCTTTATGGCTACACCTTC. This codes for CSVPGGQGLYGYTF.

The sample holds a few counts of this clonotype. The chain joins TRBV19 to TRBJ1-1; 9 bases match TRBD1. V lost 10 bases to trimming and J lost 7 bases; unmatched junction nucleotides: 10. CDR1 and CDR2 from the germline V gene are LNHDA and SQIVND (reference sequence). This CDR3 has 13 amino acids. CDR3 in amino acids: CATVGQGLIEAFF. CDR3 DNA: TGTGCCACCGTGGGACAGGGCTTGATTGAAGCTTTCTTT.

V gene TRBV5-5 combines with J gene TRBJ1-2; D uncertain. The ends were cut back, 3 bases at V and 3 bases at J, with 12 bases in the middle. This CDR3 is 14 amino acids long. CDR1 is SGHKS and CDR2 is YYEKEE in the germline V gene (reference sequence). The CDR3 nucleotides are TGTGCCAGCAGCTCGGACTTGGGCGACTATGGCTACACCTTC. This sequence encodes CASSSDLGDYGYTF.

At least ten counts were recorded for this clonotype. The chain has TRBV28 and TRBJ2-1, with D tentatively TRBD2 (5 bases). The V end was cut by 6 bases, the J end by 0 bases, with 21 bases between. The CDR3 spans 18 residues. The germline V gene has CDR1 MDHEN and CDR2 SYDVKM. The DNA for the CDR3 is TGTGCCAGCAGCCACCCTTTAAGCGGTTTTTCCTCCTACAATGAGCAGTTCTTC. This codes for CASSHPLSGFSSYNEQFF.

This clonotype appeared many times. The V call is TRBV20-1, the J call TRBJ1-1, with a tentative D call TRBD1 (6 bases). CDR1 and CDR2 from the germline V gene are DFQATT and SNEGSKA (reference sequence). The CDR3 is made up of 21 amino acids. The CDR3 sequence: CREGPARLTSLGARGPGGAFF. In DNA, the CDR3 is TGCAGGGAAGGACCCGCTCGTTTAACGTCATTGGGGGCGCGAGGACCGGGTGGGGCTTTCTTT.

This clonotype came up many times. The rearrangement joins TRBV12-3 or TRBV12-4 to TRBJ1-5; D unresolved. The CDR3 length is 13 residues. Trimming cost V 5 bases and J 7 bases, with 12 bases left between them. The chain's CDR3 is CASSPSEDQPQHF. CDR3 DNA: TGTGCCAGCAGTCCCAGCGAGGACCAGCCCCAGCATTTT.

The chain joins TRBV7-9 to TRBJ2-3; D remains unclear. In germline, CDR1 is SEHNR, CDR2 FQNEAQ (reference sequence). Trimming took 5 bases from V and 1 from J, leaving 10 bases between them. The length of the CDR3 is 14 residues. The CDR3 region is CASSHSSGTDTQYF. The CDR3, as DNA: TGTGCCAGCAGCCACTCAAGCGGCACAGATACGCAGTATTTT.

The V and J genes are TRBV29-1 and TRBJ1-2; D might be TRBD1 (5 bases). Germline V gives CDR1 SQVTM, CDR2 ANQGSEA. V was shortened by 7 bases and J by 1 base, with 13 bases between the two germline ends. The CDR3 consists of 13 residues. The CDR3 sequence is CSAPDSVNYGYTF. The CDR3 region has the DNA TGCAGCGCCCCCGACAGCGTTAACTATGGCTACACCTTC.

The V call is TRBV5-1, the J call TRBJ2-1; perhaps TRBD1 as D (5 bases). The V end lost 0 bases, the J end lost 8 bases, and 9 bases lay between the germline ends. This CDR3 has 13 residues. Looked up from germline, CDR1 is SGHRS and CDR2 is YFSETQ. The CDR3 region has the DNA TGCGCCAGCAGCTTGGAGGGGTTCGATGAGCAGTTCTTC. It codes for CASSLEGFDEQFF.

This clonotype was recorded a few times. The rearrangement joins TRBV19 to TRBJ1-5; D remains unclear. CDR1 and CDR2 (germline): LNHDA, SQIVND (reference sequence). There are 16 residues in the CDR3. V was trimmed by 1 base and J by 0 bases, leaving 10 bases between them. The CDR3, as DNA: TGTGCCAGTAGTATAGTTGCCAGGACTAGCAATCAGCCCCAGCATTTT. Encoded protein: CASSIVARTSNQPQHF.

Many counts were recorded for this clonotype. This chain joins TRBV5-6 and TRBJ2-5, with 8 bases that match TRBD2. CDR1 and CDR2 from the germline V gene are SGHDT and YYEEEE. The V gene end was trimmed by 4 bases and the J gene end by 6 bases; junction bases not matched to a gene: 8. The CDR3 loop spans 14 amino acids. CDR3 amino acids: CASSAREGQQTQYF. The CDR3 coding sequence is TGTGCCAGCAGCGCCCGGGAGGGCCAGCAGACCCAGTACTTC.

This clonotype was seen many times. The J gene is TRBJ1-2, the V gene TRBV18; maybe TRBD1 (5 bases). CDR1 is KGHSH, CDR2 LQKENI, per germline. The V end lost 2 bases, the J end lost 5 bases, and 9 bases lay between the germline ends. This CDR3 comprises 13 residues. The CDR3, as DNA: TGTGCCAGCTCACCATCAGGGTTTTATGGCTACACCTTC. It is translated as CASSPSGFYGYTF.

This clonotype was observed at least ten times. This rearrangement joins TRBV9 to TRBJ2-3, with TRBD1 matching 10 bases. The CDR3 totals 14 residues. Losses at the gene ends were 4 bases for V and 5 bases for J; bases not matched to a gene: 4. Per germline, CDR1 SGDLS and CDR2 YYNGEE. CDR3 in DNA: TGTGCCAGCAGCCCCGGACAGGGGGGAGATACGCAGTATTTT. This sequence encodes CASSPGQGGDTQYF.

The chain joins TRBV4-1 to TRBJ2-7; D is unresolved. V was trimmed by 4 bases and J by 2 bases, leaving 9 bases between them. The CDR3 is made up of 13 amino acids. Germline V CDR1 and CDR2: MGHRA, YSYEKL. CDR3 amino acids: CASSPDAAYEQYF. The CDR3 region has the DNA TGCGCCAGCAGCCCGGACGCAGCCTACGAGCAGTACTTC.